This T cell receptor beta chain comes out of a study of blood T cell repertoires in COVID-19. TCRdb's copy holds only in-frame clones and misses some; the assay was immunoSEQ multiplex PCR. The sample consists of 250,000 to 350,000 clones, about 81% of them appearing once. Only a few counts were recorded for this clone. The source of this sequence is a human donor with COVID-19, enrolled during active disease. The donor label of this sample is uncertain. Sequenced: peripheral blood.

In DNA, the CDR3 is TGTGCCAGCAGCCTCCGTGAAACCCGGGATACGCAGTATTTT. Protein sequence: CASSLRETRDTQYF. This chain links TRBV3-1 (or the pseudogene TRBV3-2) with TRBJ2-3; D uncertain. The CDR3 length is 14 residues. Looked up from germline, CDR1 is LGHDT and CDR2 is YNNKEL (reference sequence). V lost 4 bases and J lost 6, with 14 bases in between.